These T cell receptor beta chains were read from a single sample in a study of OX40 agonist ivuxolimab in advanced cancers. The protocol was immunoSEQ multiplex PCR, while the TCRdb copy is restricted to in-frame clones and leaves out a portion. The sample carries some 44,000 clones, approximately 86% recorded once. The sequencing here drew on CD4+ or CD8+ T cells sorted from blood, taken in a trial of the OX40 agonist ivuxolimab. These receptors were collected from an adult with an advanced solid tumor such as melanoma, head and neck, liver or kidney cancer. The CDR3 runs from the conserved cysteine through the conserved F or W. A D gene is named only where the DNA matches it firmly. Clone sizes are given selectively: once, few, many, or a class where the clone is expanded.

>TRBV4-2|TRBJ1-1|few|NA
TGTGCCAGCAATTCCGATTCGACGGGGGTATCCGTCCGTGGAGCTTTCTTT
CASNSDSTGVSVRGAFF
>TRBV4-1|TRBJ1-2|NA|NA
TGCGCCAGCAGCCAAGAAGGCACAGGTAGTTTCTATGGCTACACCTTC
CASSQEGTGSFYGYTF
>TRBV4-1|TRBJ2-7|NA|TRBD2
TGCGCCAGCAGCCAAGATGGGCTAGCGGGGGTCTACGAGCAGTACTTC
CASSQDGLAGVYEQYF
>TRBV15|TRBJ2-5|NA|NA
TGTGCCACCAGCAGAGATTGGCAGGGGGGACAAGAGACCCAGTACTTC
CATSRDWQGGQETQYF
>TRBV5-1|TRBJ2-3|NA|TRBD2
TGCGCCAGCAGCCCACCGGGACTAGCGGGGGTCACAGATACGCAGTATTTT
CASSPPGLAGVTDTQYF
>TRBV6-8|TRBJ2-1|few|TRBD2
TGTGCCAGCTTAGGGACTAGCGGGTCCTTGAGCTCCTACAATGAGCAGTTCTTC
CASLGTSGSLSSYNEQFF
>TRBV11-1|TRBJ2-5|NA|NA
TGTGCCACGGGGGACACGCAGTACTTC
CATGDTQYF
>TRBV28|TRBJ2-3|NA|TRBD1
TGTGCCAGCCGACAGGGGTCCACAGATACGCAGTATTTT
CASRQGSTDTQYF
>TRBV2|TRBJ2-7|medium-sized|TRBD1
TGTGCCAGCAGTGAACCTGGGACAGGGGACCACGAGCAGTACTTC
CASSEPGTGDHEQYF
>TRBV6-1|TRBJ2-5|NA|NA
TGTGCCAGCAGGGCAGGGGGGGAGACCCAGTACTTC
CASRAGGETQYF
>TRBV9|TRBJ1-1|few|NA
TGTGCCAGCAGCCCGGACTACCGGGACACTGAAGCTTTCTTT
CASSPDYRDTEAFF
>TRBV2|TRBJ2-7|NA|NA
TGTGCCAGCTTGCGGGACGCAAACTACGAGCAGTACTTC
CASLRDANYEQYF
>TRBV7-3|TRBJ2-3|NA|NA
TGTGCCAGCAGCTTAAGGGGGAGTGGAGATACGCAGTATTTT
CASSLRGSGDTQYF
>TRBV7-8|TRBJ1-4|NA|NA
TGTGCCAGCAGCTCATCCGTGAGGGCTAATGAAAAACTGTTTTTT
CASSSSVRANEKLFF
>TRBV9|TRBJ1-3|NA|NA
TGTGCCAGCAGCTTAGGGGAGGGTGCTGGAAACACCATATATTTT
CASSLGEGAGNTIYF
>TRBV27|TRBJ2-7|NA|NA
TGTGCCAGCAGTAGGGAGTATAACTCCTACGAGCAGTACTTC
CASSREYNSYEQYF
>TRBV9|TRBJ2-1|few|NA
TGTGCCAGCAGCTCCAGGACTTCTACCGTTCGCAATGAGCAGTTCTTC
CASSSRTSTVRNEQFF
>TRBV6-5|TRBJ1-5|once|NA
TGTGCCAGCAGTCGCGGACACTATCAGCCCCAGCATTTT
CASSRGHYQPQHF
>TRBV2|TRBJ1-4|NA|NA
TGTGCCAGCAAGGAGGGCCAGGGGAGCCCAACTAATGAAAAACTGTTTTTT
CASKEGQGSPTNEKLFF
>TRBV5-1|TRBJ2-3|NA|NA
TGCGCCAGCAGCGCTGGCCCCCCTACTGCAGATACGCAGTATTTT
CASSAGPPTADTQYF
>TRBV18|TRBJ1-3|once|TRBD1
TGTGCCAGCTCACCGGGACAGTCTGGAAACACCATATATTTT
CASSPGQSGNTIYF
>TRBV6-1|TRBJ1-1|NA|TRBD1
TGTGCCAGCATGGACAGGGGAGACACTGAAGCTTTCTTT
CASMDRGDTEAFF
>TRBV10-3|TRBJ2-7|NA|NA
TGTGCCATCAGGGAAAACTACGAGCAGTACTTC
CAIRENYEQYF
>TRBV19|TRBJ1-1|NA|NA
TGTGCCAGTAGTATTGAGGGGTTGGGTGGGAACACTGAAGCTTTCTTT
CASSIEGLGGNTEAFF
>TRBV28|TRBJ2-1|NA|NA
TGTGCCAGCACCAATAGGGGTGAGCAGTTCTTC
CASTNRGEQFF
>TRBV11-2|TRBJ2-2|NA|TRBD2
TGTGCCAGCAGCTTAGAGCCCCCCCTACGCGGGGGAACCGGGGAGCTGTTTTTT
CASSLEPPLRGGTGELFF
>TRBV15|TRBJ2-7|NA|NA
TGTGCCACCAGCAATAGTTACTACGAGCAGTACTTC
CATSNSYYEQYF
>TRBV28|TRBJ2-7|NA|TRBD1
TGTGCCAGCAGTCGAGACAGGGGCACCTACGAGCAGTACTTC
CASSRDRGTYEQYF
>TRBV7-6|TRBJ2-1|NA|NA
TGTGCCAGCAGCACCCATGAGCTCGATGAGCAGTTCTTC
CASSTHELDEQFF
>TRBV15|TRBJ2-5|NA|TRBD2
TGTGCCACCAGGAGTCGGCGGGGGGCCGGGGAAGAGACCCAGTACTTC
CATRSRRGAGEETQYF
>TRBV6-6|TRBJ1-1|NA|NA
TGTGCCAGCAGTCGAACTAGGAACACTGAAGCTTTCTTT
CASSRTRNTEAFF
>TRBV10-2|TRBJ2-3|NA|NA
TGCGCCAGCAGACAGGGCGACTATTACAGCACAGATACGCAGTATTTT
CASRQGDYYSTDTQYF
>TRBV28|TRBJ2-1|NA|TRBD1
TGTGCCAGCAGTTTCTGGACAGGGGCAGGGAATGAGCAGTTCTTC
CASSFWTGAGNEQFF
>TRBV6-4|TRBJ1-6|NA|NA
TGTGCCAGCAGCCACGGGACGCTCAATTCACCCCTCCACTTT
CASSHGTLNSPLHF
>TRBV7-2|TRBJ2-4|NA|TRBD2
TGTGCCAGCAGCCCTAGACTCGGGCTAGCGGCTTCCAACATTCAGTACTTC
CASSPRLGLAASNIQYF
>TRBV11-2|TRBJ1-5|once|NA
TGTGCCAGTACAGGATTTTATAGCAATCAGCCCCAGCATTTT
CASTGFYSNQPQHF
>TRBV5-1|TRBJ2-7|once|NA
TGCGCCAGCAGCTTGGAGTGGGTTTCCGAGCAGTACTTC
CASSLEWVSEQYF